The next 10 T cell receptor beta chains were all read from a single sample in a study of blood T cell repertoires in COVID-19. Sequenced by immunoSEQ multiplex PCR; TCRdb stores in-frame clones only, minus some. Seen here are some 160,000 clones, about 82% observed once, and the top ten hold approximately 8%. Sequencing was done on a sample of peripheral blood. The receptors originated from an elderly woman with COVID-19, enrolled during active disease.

CDR3 nucleotides: TGTGCCAGCAACACGGGGGTGGACACGCAGTATTTT. It yields the protein CASNTGVDTQYF. The chain employs TRBV2 and TRBJ2-3, with D maybe TRBD2 (6 bases). The length of the CDR3 is 12 residues. Germline V lookup: CDR1 SNHLY, CDR2 FYNNEI. The V end lost 7 bases, the J end lost 9 bases, and 14 bases lay between the germline ends. The entire variable domain, with the rest obtained from reference TRBV2 and TRBJ2-3, is as follows: EPEVTQTPSHQVTQMGQEVILRCVPISNHLYFYWYRQILGQKVEFLVSFYNNEISEKSEIFDDQFSVERPDGSNFTLKIRSTKLEDSAMYFCASNTGVDTQYFGPGTRLTVL.

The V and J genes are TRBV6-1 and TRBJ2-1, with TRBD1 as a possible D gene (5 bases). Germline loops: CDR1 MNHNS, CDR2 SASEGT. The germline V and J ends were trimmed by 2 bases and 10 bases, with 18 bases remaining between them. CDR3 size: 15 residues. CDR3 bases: TGTGCCAGCAGTGAAAAGGTCGGCGTAGGGGAAGAGCAGTTCTTC. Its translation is CASSEKVGVGEEQFF.

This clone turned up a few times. The CDR3 nucleotides are TGTGCCAGCAGCCGTGGGGGGATGAGGGCGAACACTGAAGCTTTCTTT. Its protein is CASSRGGMRANTEAFF. The V and J genes are TRBV5-5 and TRBJ1-1, with D possibly matching TRBD1 (5 bases). CDR1 and CDR2 from the germline V gene are SGHKS and YYEKEE (reference sequence). V gave up 4 bases and J gave up 1 base, with 17 bases separating them. CDR3 size: 16 residues.

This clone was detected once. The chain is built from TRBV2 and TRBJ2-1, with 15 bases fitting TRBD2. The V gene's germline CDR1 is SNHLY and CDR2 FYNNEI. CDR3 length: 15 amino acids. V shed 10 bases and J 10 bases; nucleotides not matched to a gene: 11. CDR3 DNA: TGTGCCAACCAGGGACTAGCGGGGGGCCCAGGGGAGCAGTTCTTC. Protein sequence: CANQGLAGGPGEQFF.

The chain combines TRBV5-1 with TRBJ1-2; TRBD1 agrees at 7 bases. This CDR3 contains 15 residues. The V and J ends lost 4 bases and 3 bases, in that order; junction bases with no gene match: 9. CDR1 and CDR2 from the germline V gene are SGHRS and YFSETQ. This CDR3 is CASSPGEGGYYGYTF. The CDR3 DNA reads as TGCGCCAGCAGCCCGGGGGAAGGGGGCTACTATGGCTACACCTTC.

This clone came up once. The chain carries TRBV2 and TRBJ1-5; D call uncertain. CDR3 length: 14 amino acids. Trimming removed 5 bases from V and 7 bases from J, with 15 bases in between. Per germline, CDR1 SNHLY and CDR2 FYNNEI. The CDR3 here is CASSSVEGRQPQHF. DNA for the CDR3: TGTGCCAGCAGTAGTGTGGAGGGAAGGCAGCCCCAGCATTTT.

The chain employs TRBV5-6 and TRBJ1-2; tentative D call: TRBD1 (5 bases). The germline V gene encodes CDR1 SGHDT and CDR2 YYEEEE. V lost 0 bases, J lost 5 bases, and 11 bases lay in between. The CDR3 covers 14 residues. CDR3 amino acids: CASSLGQRIYGYTF. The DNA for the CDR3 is TGTGCCAGCAGCTTGGGACAGAGGATATATGGCTACACCTTC.

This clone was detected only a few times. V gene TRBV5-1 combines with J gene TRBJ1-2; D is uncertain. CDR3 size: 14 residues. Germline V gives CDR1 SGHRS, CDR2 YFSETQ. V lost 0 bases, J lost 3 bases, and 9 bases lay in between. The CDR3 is CASSLGQIDYGYTF. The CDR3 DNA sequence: TGCGCCAGCAGCTTGGGTCAGATCGACTATGGCTACACCTTC. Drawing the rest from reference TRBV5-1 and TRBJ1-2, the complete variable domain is KAGVTQTPRYLIKTRGQQVTLSCSPISGHRSVSWYQQTPGQGLQFLFEYFSETQRNKGNFPGRFSGRQFSNSRSEMNVSTLELGDSALYLCASSLGQIDYGYTFGSGTRLTVV.

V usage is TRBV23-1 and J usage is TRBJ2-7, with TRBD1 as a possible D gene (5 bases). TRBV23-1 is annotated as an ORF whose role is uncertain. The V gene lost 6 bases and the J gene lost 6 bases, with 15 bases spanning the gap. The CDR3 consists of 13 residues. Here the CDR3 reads CASSTQTTVEQYF. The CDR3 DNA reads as TGCGCCAGCAGCACCCAAACGACAGTCGAGCAGTACTTC.

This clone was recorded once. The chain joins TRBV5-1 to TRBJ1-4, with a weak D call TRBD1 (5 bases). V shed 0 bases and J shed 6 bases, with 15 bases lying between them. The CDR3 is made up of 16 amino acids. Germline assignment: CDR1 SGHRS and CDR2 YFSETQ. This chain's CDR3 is CASSLDRTRDYEKLFF. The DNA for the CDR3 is TGCGCCAGCAGCTTGGACCGGACACGAGATTATGAAAAACTGTTTTTT.